One sample yielded the 20 T cell receptor beta chains listed below, sequenced in a study of TIL therapy for anti-PD-1-resistant metastatic lung cancer (dated by TCRdb to about 2021). What the time point label conveys for this sample: pre-treatment sample, taken before nivolumab and TIL therapy. TCR beta CDR3 regions were amplified from genomic DNA by bias-controlled multiplex PCR with the immunoSEQ v3 hsTCRB kit. TCRdb obtained this table from immuneACCESS and retained in-frame rearrangements with V and J assigned. These tables miss some clones; where compared with another copy, unresolved V genes account for less than half of the shortfall, and the remainder is unexplained. The sample contains about 53,000 clones, about 70% of them found a single time. The ten biggest clones cover 1.8% of the sample. Sequenced material: blood, taken at baseline. The receptors derive from a person aged 25 to 80 with non-small cell lung cancer.

The chain has TRBV11-3 and TRBJ2-3; a weak D match, TRBD2 (6 bases). Trimming stripped 5 bases from V and 6 bases from J, with 6 bases between. CDR3 size: 11 residues. Germline lookup yields CDR1 SGHNT and CDR2 YENEEA. The CDR3 nucleotides are TGTGCCAGCAGCCGGGGGGATACGCAGTATTTT. It translates to CASSRGDTQYF.

CDR3: CASSLAPYRDRGSSGRLGQFF. In nucleotides, the CDR3 is TGTGCCAGCAGCTTAGCACCCTACCGGGACAGGGGGTCTAGCGGGAGGTTAGGGCAGTTCTTC. This chain links TRBV7-2 with TRBJ2-1, with D tentatively TRBD1 or TRBD2 (11 bases each). Trimming removed 0 bases from V and 12 bases from J, with 36 bases in between. In germline, CDR1 is SGHTA, CDR2 FQGNSA. This CDR3 is built from 21 residues.

This chain uses TRBV11-3 with TRBJ2-1; the D is unclear. The CDR3 loop spans 13 amino acids. Trimming took 8 bases from V and 5 from J, leaving 13 bases between them. CDR1 SGHNT and CDR2 YENEEA come from the germline V gene. CDR3 loop: CASRRDGHNEQFF. CDR3 in DNA: TGTGCCAGCCGCCGAGACGGACACAATGAGCAGTTCTTC.

The genes are TRBV28 and TRBJ2-7, with D unresolved. V lost 5 bases and J lost 4, with 18 bases in between. Germline loops: CDR1 MDHEN, CDR2 SYDVKM. This CDR3 has 15 residues. The DNA of the CDR3 is TGTGCCAGCAGTCCCCGCGGTGTGACCAATTACGAGCAGTACTTC. Translating it yields CASSPRGVTNYEQYF.

This chain connects TRBV14 to TRBJ2-1, with D perhaps matching TRBD1 (6 bases). Trimming took off 4 bases at V and 0 bases at J, with 10 bases between the two ends. Germline V lookup: CDR1 SGHDN, CDR2 FVKESK. The CDR3 sequence is 15 residues long. The CDR3 loop reads CASSRTESSYNEQFF. The CDR3 nucleotides read TGTGCCAGCAGCCGGACAGAGAGCTCCTACAATGAGCAGTTCTTC.

The CDR3 coding sequence is TGTGCCAGCAGCTTAACAAGAGACACCGGGGAGCTGTTTTTT. This codes for CASSLTRDTGELFF. The chain couples TRBV7-9 to TRBJ2-2; no clear D gene. Germline V gene sequence: CDR1 SEHNR, CDR2 FQNEAQ (reference sequence). The ends were cut back, 2 bases at V and 3 bases at J, with 7 bases in the middle. The CDR3 extends over 14 amino acids. The full variable domain, completed using reference TRBV7-9 and TRBJ2-2, is DTGVSQNPRHKITKRGQNVTFRCDPISEHNRLYWYRQTLGQGPEFLTYFQNEAQLEKSRLLSDRFSAERPKGSFSTLEIQRTEQGDSAMYLCASSLTRDTGELFFGEGSRLTVL.

The chain combines TRBV2 with TRBJ2-1; D gene ambiguous. The germline gives CDR1 SNHLY, CDR2 FYNNEI. This CDR3 contains 12 residues. The germline V and J ends were trimmed by 6 bases and 4 bases, with 7 bases remaining between them. The DNA for the CDR3 is TGTGCCAGCAGAGCCAGTTACAATGAGCAGTTCTTC. It yields the protein CASRASYNEQFF.

This chain joins TRBV5-6 and TRBJ2-7; 10 nucleotides line up with TRBD1. The CDR3 consists of 15 residues. Looked up from germline, CDR1 is SGHDT and CDR2 is YYEEEE. V was pared by 0 bases and J by 4 bases, with 4 bases of the junction left unmatched. The CDR3 nucleotides read TGTGCCAGCAGCTTGGCTGGGACAGGGGCATACGAGCAGTACTTC. Protein: CASSLAGTGAYEQYF.

This sequence joins TRBV7-2 and TRBJ1-5; 11 bases agree with TRBD1. After removal of 4 bases from V and 6 bases from J, the junction contained 5 bases not matched to a gene. Germline CDR1 reads SGHTA; CDR2 reads FQGNSA. CDR3 size: 15 residues. The CDR3, as DNA: TGTGCCAGCAGCTCCGGGACAGGGGGATTTCAGCCCCAGCATTTT. This sequence encodes CASSSGTGGFQPQHF.

A few counts support this clone. This chain uses TRBV7-6 with TRBJ1-1; no firm D call. Trimming left V 5 bases short and J 1 base short, with 14 bases between. The germline V gene encodes CDR1 SGHVS and CDR2 FNYEAQ. CDR3 length: 15 amino acids. The CDR3 spells CASSERTGRNTEAFF. The CDR3 bases are TGTGCCAGCAGCGAACGGACCGGGAGGAACACTGAAGCTTTCTTT.

This clone was observed a few times. The genes are TRBV7-8 and TRBJ1-4, with a tentative D call TRBD1 (6 bases). CDR1 is SGHVS, CDR2 FQNEAQ, per germline. The CDR3 is 14 amino acids. Trimming removed 3 bases at V and 6 bases at J, with 11 bases between. DNA for the CDR3: TGTGCCAGCAGCTTCCAGGGGTGGGATGAAAAACTGTTTTTT. Residues: CASSFQGWDEKLFF.

The V and J genes are TRBV15 and TRBJ1-1, with unresolved D. Germline V gene data show CDR1 as LNHNV and CDR2 as YYDKDF (reference sequence). This CDR3 has 14 amino acids. V shed 0 bases and J shed 3 bases, with 8 bases lying between them. CDR3 sequence: CATSRDSWDTEAFF. The CDR3 DNA is TGTGCCACCAGCAGAGATTCGTGGGACACTGAAGCTTTCTTT. Drawing the rest from reference TRBV15 and TRBJ1-1, the complete variable domain is DAMVIQNPRYQVTQFGKPVTLSCSQTLNHNVMYWYQQKSSQAPKLLFHYYDKDFNNEADTPDNFQSRRPNTSFCFLDIRSPGLGDTAMYLCATSRDSWDTEAFFGQGTRLTVV.

The chain is built from TRBV29-1 and TRBJ2-1, with a possible D match to TRBD2 (5 bases). The CDR3 sequence is 17 residues long. V gave up 1 base and J gave up 3 bases, with 19 bases separating them. The germline V gene has CDR1 SQVTM and CDR2 ANQGSEA. CDR3 bases: TGCAGCGTTGAAGTCCCTCGCGGGCCTCAGCGCTACAATGAGCAGTTCTTC. Residues: CSVEVPRGPQRYNEQFF.

This chain uses TRBV28 with TRBJ2-7, with D perhaps TRBD1 (6 bases). The V end lost 7 bases, the J end lost 5 bases, and 15 bases lay between the germline ends. The CDR3 is made up of 13 amino acids. The germline V gene has CDR1 MDHEN and CDR2 SYDVKM. In DNA form, the CDR3 reads TGTGCCAGCATACGGCAGGGGATCCACGAGCAGTACTTC. It yields the protein CASIRQGIHEQYF. The full variable domain, completed using reference TRBV28 and TRBJ2-7, is DVKVTQSSRYLVKRTGEKVFLECVQDMDHENMFWYRQDPGLGLRLIYFSYDVKMKEKGDIPEGYSVSREKKERFSLILESASTNQTSMYLCASIRQGIHEQYFGPGTRLTVT.

The chain employs TRBV5-6 and TRBJ1-2; a weak D match, TRBD1 (5 bases). This CDR3 region has 15 residues. Germline V gene lookup returns CDR1 SGHDT and CDR2 YYEEEE. The V end was cut by 1 base, the J end by 2 bases, with 12 bases between. The CDR3 reads CASSLPPGFNYGYTF. CDR3 DNA sequence: TGTGCCAGCAGCTTGCCTCCAGGGTTCAACTATGGCTACACCTTC.

The chain couples TRBV27 to TRBJ2-3, with no clear D. Trimming took off 8 bases at V and 0 bases at J, with 18 bases between the two ends. This CDR3 has 16 amino acids. From germline, CDR1 is MNHEY and CDR2 SMNVEV (reference sequence). DNA for the CDR3: TGTGCCAGCGGAACGCCTTACCTCACTAGCACAGATACGCAGTATTTT. Translating it yields CASGTPYLTSTDTQYF.

The CDR3 sequence: CASSPHTDTQYF. The CDR3 DNA reads as TGTGCCAGCAGCCCCCACACAGATACGCAGTATTTT. The gene calls are TRBV7-8 and TRBJ2-3, with D uncertain. Germline V gene sequence: CDR1 SGHVS, CDR2 FQNEAQ. V gave up 5 bases and J gave up 2 bases, with 5 bases separating them. This CDR3 has 12 residues.

V is TRBV5-1 and J is TRBJ1-1, with 10 bases lining up with TRBD1. Trimming took 4 bases from V and 9 from J; bases not matched to a gene: 9. Germline lookup yields CDR1 SGHRS and CDR2 YFSETQ. The CDR3 is 14 amino acids. CDR3 sequence: CASSEGTGEGKAFF. CDR3 sequence (DNA): TGCGCCAGCAGCGAGGGGACAGGGGAAGGAAAAGCTTTCTTT.

The sample holds one count of this clone. The gene calls are TRBV5-5 and TRBJ2-3, with D tentatively TRBD1 (5 bases). The CDR3 covers 16 residues. Trimming pared 2 bases from V and 2 bases from J, leaving 15 bases between. Germline CDR1 and CDR2: SGHKS and YYEKEE (reference sequence). CDR3 residues: CASSFGAQRATDTQYF. CDR3 DNA sequence: TGTGCCAGCAGCTTTGGGGCTCAAAGGGCCACAGATACGCAGTATTTT.

The chain uses TRBV5-1 and TRBJ2-5; 10 bases match TRBD2. The CDR3 is made up of 16 amino acids. V shed 1 base, J shed 4 bases, and the junction held 7 bases outside the gene matches. CDR1 and CDR2 (germline): SGHRS, YFSETQ. CDR3 sequence (DNA): TGCGCCAGCAGCTTGAGGCTAGCGGGAGCTCTAGAGACCCAGTACTTC. This codes for CASSLRLAGALETQYF. Using reference TRBV5-1 and TRBJ2-5 for the parts outside the CDR3, the full variable domain is KAGVTQTPRYLIKTRGQQVTLSCSPISGHRSVSWYQQTPGQGLQFLFEYFSETQRNKGNFPGRFSGRQFSNSRSEMNVSTLELGDSALYLCASSLRLAGALETQYFGPGTRLLVL.